This TCR beta chain was captured in a study of control samples from healthy donors and cancer patients. The table came from immunoSEQ multiplex PCR; TCRdb's copy has only in-frame clones and leaves some out. The sample records 350,000 to 450,000 clones, 90% being singletons. V lost 0 bases to trimming and J lost 0 bases; unmatched junction nucleotides: 4. This CDR3 comprises 16 residues. Germline values: CDR1 SGHTA, CDR2 FQGTGA. Source material: PBMCs. This chain connects TRBV7-3 to TRBJ1-1; TRBD1 matches 7 bases. This sequence originates from a man in his forties or fifties with head and neck cancer. For the CDR3, the DNA is TGTGCCAGCAGCTTAACGGACAGGTTGATGAACACTGAAGCTTTCTTT. The encoded protein is CASSLTDRLMNTEAFF.